This T cell receptor (beta chain) was recovered during a study of blood T cell repertoires in COVID-19. At the level of the study: The United States, Italy and Spain supplied acute and convalescent COVID-19 samples. PBMCs, B-cell-depleted T cells, or T cells provided the cDNA or gDNA that made up the material.

Original methodology: Amplified reference gene primers provided the basis for estimating nucleated cell counts. Generated by immunoSEQ multiplex PCR, the TCRdb table keeps only in-frame clones and is missing some. For V, J and clone size, that table is used; D and trimming come from the DNA. The table has around 130,000 clones, almost 85% seen once. Germline lookup yields CDR1 MGHRA and CDR2 YSYEKL. Germline trimming cut 7 bases from V and 6 bases from J; bases unmatched to any gene: 19. CDR3 length equals 17 residues. V usage is TRBV4-1 and J usage is TRBJ2-7; 9 bases line up with TRBD1. Sequences were obtained from peripheral blood. This clonotype was obtained from a man in his sixties with acute or convalescent COVID-19. DNA for the CDR3: TGCGCCAGCATTTCCCCCTACAGGGGGCGAATCCTCTGCGAGCAGTACTTC. It translates to CASISPYRGRILCEQYF.